The source of this T cell receptor beta chain is a study of shared clonotypes between healthy human individuals. This clone was detected only a few times. CDR1 MDHEN and CDR2 SYDVKM come from the germline V gene. This CDR3 comprises 11 residues. With 5 bases removed from V and 4 bases from J, the gap between germline ends came to 3 bases. The method was immunoSEQ multiplex PCR; TCRdb's version includes in-frame clones alone and lacks a portion of them. The sample lists under 750,000 clones, 55% to 80% occurring once. The clonotype comes from a woman younger than 45 in good health. Sequencing input: memory CD4+ T cells sorted from blood. As for subset: CD45RA-negative fraction. The chain recombines TRBV28 with TRBJ1-5; no firm D call. CDR3 DNA: TGTGCCAGCAGTGGGAATCAGCCCCAGCATTTT. Translation: CASSGNQPQHF. Together with reference TRBV28 and TRBJ1-5, the CDR3 gives the full variable domain: DVKVTQSSRYLVKRTGEKVFLECVQDMDHENMFWYRQDPGLGLRLIYFSYDVKMKEKGDIPEGYSVSREKKERFSLILESASTNQTSMYLCASSGNQPQHFGDGTRLSIL.